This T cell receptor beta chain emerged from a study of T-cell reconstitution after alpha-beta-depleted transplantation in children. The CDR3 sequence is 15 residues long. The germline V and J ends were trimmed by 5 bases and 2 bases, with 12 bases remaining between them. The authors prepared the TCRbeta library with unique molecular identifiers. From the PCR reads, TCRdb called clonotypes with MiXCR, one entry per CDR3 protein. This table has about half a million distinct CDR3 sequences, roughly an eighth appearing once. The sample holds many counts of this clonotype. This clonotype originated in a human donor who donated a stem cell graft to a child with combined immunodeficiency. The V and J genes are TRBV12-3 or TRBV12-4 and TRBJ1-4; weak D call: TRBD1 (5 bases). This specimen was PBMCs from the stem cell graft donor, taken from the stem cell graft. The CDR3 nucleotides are TGTGCCAGCAGTCGGGGGGTCGGGACTAATGAAAAACTGTTTTTT. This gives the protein CASSRGVGTNEKLFF.